The rows below give T cell receptor beta chains drawn from one sample of a study of shared clonotypes between healthy human individuals. Profiling relied on immunoSEQ multiplex PCR, and the TCRdb table lists in-frame clones only, not all of them. The data show about 1.1 million clones, 70% to 80% seen once. Sequenced input: memory CD4+ T cells from PBMCs. These receptors all stem from a man younger than 35 in good health. Some clones in this sample may be carry-over from other donors' samples. CDR3s include the opening cysteine and the closing phenylalanine or tryptophan.

>TRBJ2-2|TRBV7-9
CASSFAGQNTGELFF
>TRBJ2-2|TRBV5-1
CASSLGSSGAGELFF
>TRBJ2-7|TRBV2
CASRPGTLFYHEQYF
>TRBJ1-1|TRBV6-1
CASSVQGVGTEAFF
>TRBJ2-1|TRBV4-2
CASSQGQAPEQFF
>TRBJ2-3|TRBV28
CASSHRTGGTDTQYF
>TRBJ1-2|TRBV28
CASTWTGPNYGYTF
>TRBJ2-5|TRBV5-1
CASSLESPSTETQYF
>TRBJ2-7|TRBV28
CASSLGTGKQYF
>TRBJ1-3|TRBV28
CASSSGSKPGNTIYF
>TRBJ2-3|TRBV9
CASSVEGSADTQYF
>TRBJ1-1|TRBV14
CASSQDGWLSEAFF